The rows below give T cell receptor beta chains drawn from one sample of a study of Graves' ophthalmopathy and Graves' hyperthyroidism. MiXCR, run by TCRdb on the multiplex PCR reads, gives a single entry per CDR3 protein. The sample lists 660,000 or so distinct CDR3 sequences; more than 40% were seen once. The material sequenced was peripheral blood. The receptors stem from an adult man with Graves' ophthalmopathy. Both conserved end residues are part of each CDR3. D genes are given only for firm matches. Clone size, where shown, is once, few, many, or a class for clones that have expanded.

size: -; D: TRBD1; V: TRBV9; J: TRBJ2-5; DNA: TGTGCCAGCAGCGACACTCGGACAGGGAAAGAGACCCAGTACTTC; CDR3: CASSDTRTGKETQYF
size: many; D: TRBD1; V: TRBV20-1; J: TRBJ1-5; DNA: TGCAGTGCTCTAACGTGGACAGGGACAAGCCCTTTTAGCAATCAGCCCCAGCATTTT; CDR3: CSALTWTGTSPFSNQPQHF
size: -; D: -; V: TRBV25-1; J: TRBJ2-7; DNA: TGTGCCAGCTCACCGGGCAACCCCTCCTACGAGCAGTACTTC; CDR3: CASSPGNPSYEQYF
size: many; D: -; V: TRBV6-5; J: TRBJ1-6; DNA: TGTGCCAGCAACGTAGGGAGGAATTCACCCCTCCACTTT; CDR3: CASNVGRNSPLHF
size: many; D: -; V: TRBV9; J: TRBJ2-2; DNA: TGTGCCAGCAGCCTAGCAGGGTTCCCCACCGGGGAGCTGTTTTTT; CDR3: CASSLAGFPTGELFF
size: -; D: -; V: TRBV25-1; J: TRBJ2-7; DNA: TGTGCCAGCATGCGCGCAGAGCTGAGCTACGAGCAGTACTTC; CDR3: CASMRAELSYEQYF
size: -; D: -; V: TRBV7-8; J: TRBJ1-4; DNA: TGTGGCAGCAGCTTTGAAAGAGGGGGAAAACTGTTTTTT; CDR3: CGSSFERGGKLFF
size: many; D: TRBD2; V: TRBV13; J: TRBJ2-7; DNA: TGTGCCAGCTCCCGAGGACTAGCGGGAGGGGAGCAGTACTTC; CDR3: CASSRGLAGGEQYF
size: -; D: TRBD1; V: TRBV19; J: TRBJ2-2; DNA: TGTGCCAGTAGTATATCAGGGGGCGGGGAGACCGGGGAGCTGTTTTTT; CDR3: CASSISGGGETGELFF
size: -; D: TRBD1; V: TRBV7-9; J: TRBJ2-7; DNA: TGTGCCAGCTCCCCCCCGGGACAGGGGGCTGAGGAGCAGTACTTC; CDR3: CASSPPGQGAEEQYF
size: few; D: -; V: TRBV19; J: TRBJ2-2; DNA: TGTGCCAGTAGCCCGGATATACCCGGGGAGCTGTTTTTT; CDR3: CASSPDIPGELFF
size: many; D: -; V: TRBV7-3; J: TRBJ1-1; DNA: TGTGCCAGCAGCTTAGGTTTGGGCGGAGGCTCTGAAGCTTTCTTT; CDR3: CASSLGLGGGSEAFF
size: -; D: -; V: TRBV4-2; J: TRBJ2-7; DNA: TGTGCCAGCAGCCAAGAGGGCTCTCCTAGCTCCTACGAGCAGTACTTC; CDR3: CASSQEGSPSSYEQYF
size: few; D: TRBD2; V: TRBV6-1; J: TRBJ2-7; DNA: TGTGCCAGCAGTGAAGCGAGACTAGCCCACGAGCAGTACTTC; CDR3: CASSEARLAHEQYF
size: once; D: -; V: TRBV10-3; J: TRBJ1-3; DNA: TGTGCCATCATGTTGGATCTCAGCGGAAACACCATATATTTT; CDR3: CAIMLDLSGNTIYF
size: many; D: -; V: TRBV7-9; J: TRBJ1-2; DNA: TGTGCCAGCAGGAGAAATACTAACTATGGCTACACCTTC; CDR3: CASRRNTNYGYTF
size: -; D: -; V: TRBV19; J: TRBJ2-2; DNA: TGTGCCAGCTCGGTCGACCCCGGCGGGGAGCTGCTTTTT; CDR3: CASSVDPGGELLF
size: many; D: -; V: TRBV12-3/TRBV12-4; J: TRBJ2-7; DNA: TGTGCCAGCAGTTCCACTGCAACCTACGAGCAGTACTTC; CDR3: CASSSTATYEQYF
size: -; D: TRBD2; V: TRBV6-6; J: TRBJ2-7; DNA: TGTGCCAGCAGTTACTTGGCCGGGAGGGAGTCCTACGAGCAGTACTTC; CDR3: CASSYLAGRESYEQYF
size: -; D: -; V: TRBV25-1; J: TRBJ1-1; DNA: TGTGCCAGCAGCTCGGAAGGGGGGACTGAAGCTTTCTTT; CDR3: CASSSEGGTEAFF
size: -; D: -; V: TRBV7-9; J: TRBJ2-5; DNA: TGTGCCAGCAGCTTAGGGTTGCAGCCCCAGTACTTC; CDR3: CASSLGLQPQYF
size: few; D: -; V: TRBV12-3/TRBV12-4; J: TRBJ1-1; DNA: TGTGCCAGCAGTCTTATGTGGGACACTGAAGCTTTCTTT; CDR3: CASSLMWDTEAFF
size: many; D: -; V: TRBV11-2; J: TRBJ2-7; DNA: TGTGCCAGCAGCTTAAGTCCTCGGTCGTACGAGCAGTACTTC; CDR3: CASSLSPRSYEQYF
size: -; D: -; V: TRBV15; J: TRBJ1-1; DNA: TGTGCCACCAGCAGAGAGGCGGGGGGGGGAACTGAAGCTTTCTTT; CDR3: CATSREAGGGTEAFF
size: many; D: -; V: TRBV6-5; J: TRBJ1-1; DNA: TGTGCCAGCAGTGAGAACACTGACGCTGAAGCTTTCTTT; CDR3: CASSENTDAEAFF
size: few; D: -; V: TRBV7-6; J: TRBJ1-4; DNA: TGTGCCAGCAGCTCCCGGGGAGATGGTAATGAAAAACTGTTTTTT; CDR3: CASSSRGDGNEKLFF
size: -; D: -; V: TRBV6-1; J: TRBJ2-7; DNA: TGTGCCAGCAGTGAAGCTCCCAGATCCTACGAGCAGTACTTC; CDR3: CASSEAPRSYEQYF
size: -; D: -; V: TRBV6-2/TRBV6-3; J: TRBJ2-7; DNA: TGTGCCAGCAGTTTTCCTCAGGGACCTCCCTACGAGCAGTACTTC; CDR3: CASSFPQGPPYEQYF
size: many; D: -; V: TRBV7-9; J: TRBJ2-5; DNA: TGTGCCAGCAGCTTAGCCGGGGGCCCCGGAGAGACCCAGTACTTC; CDR3: CASSLAGGPGETQYF
size: many; D: -; V: TRBV5-1; J: TRBJ1-2; DNA: TGCGCCAGCACGAGGCACCATGAGGACTATGGCTACACCTTC; CDR3: CASTRHHEDYGYTF
size: many; D: TRBD1; V: TRBV7-6; J: TRBJ1-5; DNA: TGTGCCAGCAGCTACGACAGGGCGGGGGGGAGCAATCAGCCCCAGCATTTT; CDR3: CASSYDRAGGSNQPQHF
size: -; D: -; V: TRBV5-1; J: TRBJ2-7; DNA: TGCGCCAGCAGTTGGGACACCTCCTACAATGAGCAGTACTTC; CDR3: CASSWDTSYNEQYF
size: few; D: TRBD2; V: TRBV12-3/TRBV12-4; J: TRBJ2-2; DNA: TGTGCCAGCAGTTTTTGGACTAGAAGGACCGGGGAGCTGTTTTTT; CDR3: CASSFWTRRTGELFF
size: few; D: -; V: TRBV4-2; J: TRBJ1-2; DNA: TGTGCCAGCAGCCAAGATATTGGAGGACCGCCTAACTATGGCTACACCTTC; CDR3: CASSQDIGGPPNYGYTF
size: -; D: -; V: TRBV6-1; J: TRBJ1-6; DNA: TGTGCCAGCAGTCCCAATACGGGCGATTCACCCCTCCACTTT; CDR3: CASSPNTGDSPLHF
size: -; D: -; V: TRBV24-1; J: TRBJ1-5; DNA: TGTGCCAGCAGTCGCTTTGTGGTAGGGTCTAGCAATCAGCCCCAGCATTTT; CDR3: CASSRFVVGSSNQPQHF
size: -; D: -; V: TRBV24-1; J: TRBJ1-2; DNA: TGTGCCACCAGTGATTTTGACACCGCCTATGGCTACACCTTC; CDR3: CATSDFDTAYGYTF
size: few; D: TRBD1; V: TRBV12-3/TRBV12-4; J: TRBJ1-1; DNA: TGTGCCAGCAGTTTGGCAGGGGGCACGAACACTGAAGCTTTCTTT; CDR3: CASSLAGGTNTEAFF
size: -; D: TRBD2; V: TRBV19; J: TRBJ2-7; DNA: TGTGCCACCGGACTAGCGGAATCCTACGAGCAGTACTTC; CDR3: CATGLAESYEQYF